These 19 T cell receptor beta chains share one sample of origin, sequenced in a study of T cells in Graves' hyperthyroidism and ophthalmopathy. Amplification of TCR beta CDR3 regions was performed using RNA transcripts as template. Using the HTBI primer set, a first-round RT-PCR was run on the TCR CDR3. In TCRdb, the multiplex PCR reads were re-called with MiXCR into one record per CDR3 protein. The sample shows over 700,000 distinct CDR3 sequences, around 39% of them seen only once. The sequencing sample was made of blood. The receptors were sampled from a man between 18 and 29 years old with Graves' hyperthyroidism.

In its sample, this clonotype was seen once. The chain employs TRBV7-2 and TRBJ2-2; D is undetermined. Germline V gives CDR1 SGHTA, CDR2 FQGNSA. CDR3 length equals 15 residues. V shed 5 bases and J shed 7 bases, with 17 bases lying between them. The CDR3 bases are TGTGCCAGCAGCGCCTCTACTGAAGGTGGCGGGGAGCTGTTTTTT. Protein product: CASSASTEGGGELFF. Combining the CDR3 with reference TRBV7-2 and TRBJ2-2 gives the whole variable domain GAGVSQSPSNKVTEKGKDVELRCDPISGHTALYWYRQSLGQGLEFLIYFQGNSAPDKSGLPSDRFSAERTGGSVSTLTIQRTQQEDSAVYLCASSASTEGGGELFFGEGSRLTVL.

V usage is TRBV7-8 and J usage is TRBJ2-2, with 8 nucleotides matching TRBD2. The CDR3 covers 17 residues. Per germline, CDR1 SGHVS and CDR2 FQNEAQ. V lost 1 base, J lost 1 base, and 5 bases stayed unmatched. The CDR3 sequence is CASSLGTSSWNTGELFF. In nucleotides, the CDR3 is TGTGCCAGCAGCTTAGGGACTAGCTCCTGGAACACCGGGGAGCTGTTTTTT.

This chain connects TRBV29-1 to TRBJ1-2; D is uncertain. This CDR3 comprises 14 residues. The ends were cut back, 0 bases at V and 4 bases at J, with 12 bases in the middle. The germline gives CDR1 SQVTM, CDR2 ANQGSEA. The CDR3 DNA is TGCAGCGTTGAAGACCACGGGGAAAGCTATGGCTACACCTTC. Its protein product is CSVEDHGESYGYTF.

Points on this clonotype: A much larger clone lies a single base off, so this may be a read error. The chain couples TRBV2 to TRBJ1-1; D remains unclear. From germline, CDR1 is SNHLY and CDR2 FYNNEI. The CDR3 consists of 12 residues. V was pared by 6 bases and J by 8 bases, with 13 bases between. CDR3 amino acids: CASSLWVMEAFF. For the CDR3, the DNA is TGTGCCAGCAGCCTTTGGGTAATGGAAGCTTTCTTT. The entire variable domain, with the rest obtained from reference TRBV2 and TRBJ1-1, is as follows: EPEVTQTPSHQVTQMGQEVILRCVPISNHLYFYWYRQILGQKVEFLVSFYNNEISEKSEIFDDQFSVERPDGSNFTLKIRSTKLEDSAMYFCASSLWVMEAFFGQGTRLTVV.

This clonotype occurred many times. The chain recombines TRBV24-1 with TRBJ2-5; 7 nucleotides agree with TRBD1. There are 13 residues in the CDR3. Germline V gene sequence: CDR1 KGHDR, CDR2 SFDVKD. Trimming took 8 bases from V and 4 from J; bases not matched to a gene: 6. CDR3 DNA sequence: TGTGCCACCACCAAGACAGGGTCAGAGACCCAGTACTTC. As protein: CATTKTGSETQYF.

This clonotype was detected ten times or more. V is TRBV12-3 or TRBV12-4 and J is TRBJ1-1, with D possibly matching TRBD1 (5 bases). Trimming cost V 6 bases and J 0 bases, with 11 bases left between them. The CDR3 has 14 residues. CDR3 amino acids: CASSLGELNTEAFF. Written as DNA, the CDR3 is TGTGCCAGCAGCTTGGGGGAGTTGAACACTGAAGCTTTCTTT.

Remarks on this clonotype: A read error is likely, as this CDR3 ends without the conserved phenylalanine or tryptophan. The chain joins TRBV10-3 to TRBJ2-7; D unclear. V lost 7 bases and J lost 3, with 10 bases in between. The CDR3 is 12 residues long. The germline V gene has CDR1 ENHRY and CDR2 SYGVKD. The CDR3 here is CAIKDVNYEQYS. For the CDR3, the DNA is TGTGCCATCAAGGACGTCAACTACGAGCAGTACTCC.

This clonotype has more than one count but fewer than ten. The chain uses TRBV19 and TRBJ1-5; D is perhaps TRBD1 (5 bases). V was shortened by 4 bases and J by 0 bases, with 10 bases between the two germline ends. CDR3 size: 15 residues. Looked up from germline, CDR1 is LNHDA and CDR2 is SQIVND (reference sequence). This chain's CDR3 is CASSRTLDSNQPQHF. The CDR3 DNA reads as TGTGCCAGTAGTAGGACACTAGATAGCAATCAGCCCCAGCATTTT.

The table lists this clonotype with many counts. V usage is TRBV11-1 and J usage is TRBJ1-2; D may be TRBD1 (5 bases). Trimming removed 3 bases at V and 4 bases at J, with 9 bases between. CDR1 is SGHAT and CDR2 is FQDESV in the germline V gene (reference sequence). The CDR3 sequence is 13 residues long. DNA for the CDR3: TGTGCCAGCAGCTTTGGGACCAGCTATGGCTACACCTTC. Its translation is CASSFGTSYGYTF.

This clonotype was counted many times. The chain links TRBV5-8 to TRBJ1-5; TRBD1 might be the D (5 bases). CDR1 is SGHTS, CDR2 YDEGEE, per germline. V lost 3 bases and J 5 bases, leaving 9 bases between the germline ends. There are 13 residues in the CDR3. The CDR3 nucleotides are TGTGCCAGCAGCTCAGGGCGCTATCAGCCCCAGCATTTT. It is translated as CASSSGRYQPQHF.

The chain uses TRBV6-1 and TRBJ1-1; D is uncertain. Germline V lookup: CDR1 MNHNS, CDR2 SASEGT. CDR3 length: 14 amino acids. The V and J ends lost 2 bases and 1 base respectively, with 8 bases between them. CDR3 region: CASSEPRRNTEAFF. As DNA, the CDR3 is TGTGCCAGCAGTGAACCCAGGAGGAACACTGAAGCTTTCTTT.

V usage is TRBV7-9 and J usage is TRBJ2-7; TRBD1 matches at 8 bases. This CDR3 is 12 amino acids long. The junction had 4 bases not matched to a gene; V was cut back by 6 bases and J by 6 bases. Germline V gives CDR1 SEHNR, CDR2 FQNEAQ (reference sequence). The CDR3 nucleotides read TGTGCCAGCAGAAGACAGGGGATCGAGCAGTACTTC. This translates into CASRRQGIEQYF.

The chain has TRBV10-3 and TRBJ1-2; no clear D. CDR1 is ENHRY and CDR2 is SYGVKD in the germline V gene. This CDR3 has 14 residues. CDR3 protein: CARDQAALGYGYTF. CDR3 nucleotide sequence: TGTGCTAGAGATCAGGCAGCCTTAGGCTATGGCTACACCTTC.

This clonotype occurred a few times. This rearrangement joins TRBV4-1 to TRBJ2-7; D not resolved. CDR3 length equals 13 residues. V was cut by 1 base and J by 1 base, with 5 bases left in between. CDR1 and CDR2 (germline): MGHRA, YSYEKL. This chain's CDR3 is CASSQAVSYEQYF. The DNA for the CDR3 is TGCGCCAGCAGCCAAGCAGTATCCTACGAGCAGTACTTC.

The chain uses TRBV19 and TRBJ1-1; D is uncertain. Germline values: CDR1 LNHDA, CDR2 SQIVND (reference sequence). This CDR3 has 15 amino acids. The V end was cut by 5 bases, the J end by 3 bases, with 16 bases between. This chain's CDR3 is CASSPKQRKDTEAFF. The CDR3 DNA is TGTGCCAGTAGTCCTAAACAGAGAAAGGACACTGAAGCTTTCTTT. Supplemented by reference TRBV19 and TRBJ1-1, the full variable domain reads DGGITQSPKYLFRKEGQNVTLSCEQNLNHDAMYWYRQDPGQGLRLIYYSQIVNDFQKGDIAEGYSVSREKKESFPLTVTSAQKNPTAFYLCASSPKQRKDTEAFFGQGTRLTVV.

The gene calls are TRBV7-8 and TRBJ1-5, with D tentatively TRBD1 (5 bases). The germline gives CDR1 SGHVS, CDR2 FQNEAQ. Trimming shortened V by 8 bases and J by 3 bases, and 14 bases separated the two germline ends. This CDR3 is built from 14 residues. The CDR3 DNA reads TGTGCCAGCTCGGTGGACAATTACAATCAGCCCCAGCATTTT. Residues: CASSVDNYNQPQHF.

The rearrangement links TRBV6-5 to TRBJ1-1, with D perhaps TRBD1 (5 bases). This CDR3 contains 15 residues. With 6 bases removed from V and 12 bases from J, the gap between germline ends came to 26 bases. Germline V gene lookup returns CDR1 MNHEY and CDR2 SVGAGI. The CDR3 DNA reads TGTGCCAGCAGATACCAAAACTGGCTGGGGACCGAAACTTTCTTT. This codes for CASRYQNWLGTETFF.

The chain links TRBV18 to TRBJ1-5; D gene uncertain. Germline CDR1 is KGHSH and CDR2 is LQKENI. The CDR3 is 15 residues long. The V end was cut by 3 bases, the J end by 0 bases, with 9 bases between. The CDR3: CASSPSADSNQPQHF. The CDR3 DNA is TGTGCCAGCTCACCCTCCGCGGATAGCAATCAGCCCCAGCATTTT.

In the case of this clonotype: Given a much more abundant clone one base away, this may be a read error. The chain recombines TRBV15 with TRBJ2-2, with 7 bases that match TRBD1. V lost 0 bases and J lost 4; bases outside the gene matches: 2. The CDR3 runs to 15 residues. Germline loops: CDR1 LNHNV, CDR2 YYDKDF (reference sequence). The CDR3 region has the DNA TGTGCCACCAGCAGAGATAAGGGGGCCACCGGGGAGCTGTTTTTT. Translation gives CATSRDKGATGELFF. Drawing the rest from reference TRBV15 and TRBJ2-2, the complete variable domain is DAMVIQNPRYQVTQFGKPVTLSCSQTLNHNVMYWYQQKSSQAPKLLFHYYDKDFNNEADTPDNFQSRRPNTSFCFLDIRSPGLGDTAMYLCATSRDKGATGELFFGEGSRLTVL.